This T cell receptor (beta chain) is from a study of response to subunit inactivated influenza vaccine. Study-level findings and limits: Researchers suggested that each seasonal influenza vaccination recruits few new T cells.

TCRdb re-called the RT-PCR reads with MiXCR, one entry per CDR3 protein. The table includes some 800,000 distinct CDR3 sequences, 21% detected once. The CDR3 extends over 15 amino acids. The V gene's germline CDR1 is MNHNS and CDR2 SASEGT. V was pared by 5 bases and J by 1 base, with 12 bases between. With regard to this clonotype: The target antigen is unknown.

This chain links TRBV6-1 with TRBJ1-5; a weak D match, TRBD1 (5 bases). The source was PBMCs from blood, collected 5 days after vaccination. The receptor was derived from a man aged 45-60 years who received an inactivated influenza vaccine. The CDR3 DNA sequence: TGTGCCAGCAGTACCGGAGGGGTAAGCAATCAGCCCCAGCATTTT. Translated, it gives CASSTGGVSNQPQHF.